The entry below gives a single T cell receptor beta chain sequence along with its context. Its antigen is not known. Only in-frame clones appear in the TCRdb table, and some are missing; sequencing was by immunoSEQ multiplex PCR. Of tens of thousands of clones in the sample, over 70% were seen once. The data originate from a study of vaccination effects on CD4 cells after COVID-19. As for the study in general: Either the BNT162b2 or mRNA-1273 vaccine was given to participants in two doses.

General study results and limits: Sampling in the study covered few convalescent patients and included no early post-infection timepoints.

Before any sequencing was done, the ViraFEST assay used viral peptide pools to expand antigen-specific CD4+ T cells. Following an approximately ten-day culture, CD4+ T cells were purified. Nucleocapsid antibodies stayed negative before and after vaccination, showing no earlier SARS-CoV-2 infection. Cultures received IL-2 medium that replaced half the medium on days 3 and 7. The length of the CDR3 is 14 residues. V gave up 5 bases and J gave up 6 bases; unmatched junction bases: 6. Germline V gene data show CDR1 as KGHDR and CDR2 as SFDVKD. The rearrangement links TRBV24-1 to TRBJ2-1; TRBD2 matches at 7 bases. This TCR came from a human donor who received a COVID-19 vaccine. Sequenced here: CD4+ T cells from PBMCs cultured with HCoV-OC43 spike peptides, sampled before COVID-19 vaccination. The subset here: HCoV-OC43 spike overlapping peptide pool stimulation. CDR3 protein: CATSGGGLGNEQFF. CDR3 DNA: TGTGCCACCAGTGGGGGGGGTTTAGGCAATGAGCAGTTCTTC.